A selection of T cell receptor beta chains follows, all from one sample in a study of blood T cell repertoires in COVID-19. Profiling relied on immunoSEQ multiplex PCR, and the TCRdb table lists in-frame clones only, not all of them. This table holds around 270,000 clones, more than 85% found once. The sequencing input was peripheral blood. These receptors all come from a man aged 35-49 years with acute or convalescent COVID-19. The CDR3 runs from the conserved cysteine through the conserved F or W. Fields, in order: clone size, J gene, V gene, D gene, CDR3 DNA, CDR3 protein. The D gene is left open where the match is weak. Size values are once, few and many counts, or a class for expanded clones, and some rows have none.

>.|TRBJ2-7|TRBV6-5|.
TGTGCCAGCAGTTCCCCCGGCGGGGCCCGAGGAGAGCAGTACTTC
CASSSPGGARGEQYF
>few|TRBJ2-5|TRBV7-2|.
TGTGCCAGCAGCCACGGGACTTTAAAAGGGGAGACCCAGTACTTC
CASSHGTLKGETQYF
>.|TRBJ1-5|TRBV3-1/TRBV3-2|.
TGTGCCAGCAGCCAAGCCGGTAGCAATCAGCCCCAGCATTTT
CASSQAGSNQPQHF
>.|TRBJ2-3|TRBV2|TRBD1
TGTGCCAGCGCGGCAGGGGGCTTTGTAGATACGCAGTATTTT
CASAAGGFVDTQYF
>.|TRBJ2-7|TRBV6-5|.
TGTGCCAGCAAGCGACAGGCGAGCTCCTACGAGCAGTACTTC
CASKRQASSYEQYF
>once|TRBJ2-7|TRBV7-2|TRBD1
TGTGCCAGCAGCTTAGGGCGGACAGGGGGCTACGAGCAGTACTTC
CASSLGRTGGYEQYF
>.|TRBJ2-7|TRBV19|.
TGTGCCAGTAGAGCAGGGGGGCGCAGTTTGGGCGAGCAGTACTTC
CASRAGGRSLGEQYF
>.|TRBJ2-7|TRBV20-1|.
TGCAGTGCCAAAGAACAGGTCGAGCAGTACTTC
CSAKEQVEQYF
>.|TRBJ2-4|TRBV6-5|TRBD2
TGTGCCAGCAGACCCCTGCTAGCGGTAAACATTCAGTACTTC
CASRPLLAVNIQYF
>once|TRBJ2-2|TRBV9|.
TGTGCCAGCAGCGTAACGGGACTGAACACCGGGGAGCTGTTTTTT
CASSVTGLNTGELFF
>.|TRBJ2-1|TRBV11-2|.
TGTGCCAGCAGTCCTCGACAGGCCACCAACTCCTACAATGAGCAGTTCTTC
CASSPRQATNSYNEQFF
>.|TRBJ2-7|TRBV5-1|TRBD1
TGCGCCAGCAGCTCCGGGACAGACAAGTCCTACGAGCAGTACTTC
CASSSGTDKSYEQYF
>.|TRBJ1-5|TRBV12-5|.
TGTGCTAGTGGTTTGGACAGGAATTACAATCAGCCCCAGCATTTT
CASGLDRNYNQPQHF
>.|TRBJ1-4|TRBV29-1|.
TGCAGCGTTGGGGGCTCGGGCGGTGGGACTAATGAAAAACTGTTTTTT
CSVGGSGGGTNEKLFF
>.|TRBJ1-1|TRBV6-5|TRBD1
TGTGCCAGCAGCACCGACAGGGATACTGAAGCTTTCTTT
CASSTDRDTEAFF
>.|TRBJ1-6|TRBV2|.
TGTGCCAGCAGTGAAGGTGGAGGATCACCCCTCCACTTT
CASSEGGGSPLHF
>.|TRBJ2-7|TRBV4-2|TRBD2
TGTGCCAGCAGCCAACACCGGGACTATCCGGGTGGCGAGCAGTACTTC
CASSQHRDYPGGEQYF
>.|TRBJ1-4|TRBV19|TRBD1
TGTGCCAGTAGAGACCCGCCGGGGACAGGGGAGGAAAAACTGTTTTTT
CASRDPPGTGEEKLFF
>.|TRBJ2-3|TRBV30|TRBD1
TGTGCCTGGGGGAGCCACAGGGGTATTGCAGATACGCAGTATTTT
CAWGSHRGIADTQYF
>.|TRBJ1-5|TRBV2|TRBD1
TGTGCCAGCAGTGACGGCCAGGGGGGATATAGCAATCAGCCCCAGCATTTT
CASSDGQGGYSNQPQHF
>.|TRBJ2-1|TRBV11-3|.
TGTGCCAGCAGCTTCGGGGATAGGGTACTGGAGGATGAGCAGTTCTTC
CASSFGDRVLEDEQFF
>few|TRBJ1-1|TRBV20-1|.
TGCAGTGCTAGATCCCGCGCTGAAGCTTTCTTT
CSARSRAEAFF
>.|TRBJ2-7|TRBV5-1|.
TGCGCCAGCAGCTTTGCCGACGCGGGACGGGGGTACGAGCAGTACTTC
CASSFADAGRGYEQYF
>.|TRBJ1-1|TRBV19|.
TGTGCCAGTAGTATTTTGGAGGGAGGTGAAGCTTTCTTT
CASSILEGGEAFF
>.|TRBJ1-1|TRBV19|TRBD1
TGTGCCAGTAGTAACGGGATCGGGACAGGGAGGGCTGAAGCTTTCTTT
CASSNGIGTGRAEAFF
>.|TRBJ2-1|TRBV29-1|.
TGCAGCGTTGTGGATACAGGTTATGGCAATGAGCAGTTCTTC
CSVVDTGYGNEQFF
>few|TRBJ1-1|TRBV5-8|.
TGTGCCAGCAGCTGGGGTCAGCGGCGAGCTTTCTTT
CASSWGQRRAFF
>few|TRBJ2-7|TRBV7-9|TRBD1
TGTGCCAGCAGCACGCACCGGGACAGGGTTTTAGAAAAGCAGTACTTC
CASSTHRDRVLEKQYF
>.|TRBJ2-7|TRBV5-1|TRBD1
TGCGCCAGCAGCTTGAACAGGGGGCTGGGATCCTACGAGCAGTACTTC
CASSLNRGLGSYEQYF
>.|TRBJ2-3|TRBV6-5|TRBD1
TGTGCCAGCAGTTCCCGACAGGGTGGGACAGATACGCAGTATTTT
CASSSRQGGTDTQYF
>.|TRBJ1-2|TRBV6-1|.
TGTGCCAGCAGTGAAGGGGCCAGCAACTATGGCTACACCTTC
CASSEGASNYGYTF
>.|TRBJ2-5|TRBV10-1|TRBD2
TGCGCCAGCAGTGAGTCCACCGGGGGGCAAGAGACCCAGTACTTC
CASSESTGGQETQYF